Sequencing of this TCR beta chain was carried out in a study of T-cell reconstitution after alpha-beta-depleted transplantation in children. This clonotype came up many times. Construction of the TCRbeta library involved unique molecular identifiers. TCRdb itself ran the PCR reads through MiXCR, one entry per CDR3 protein. The table has approximately 400,000 distinct CDR3 sequences, roughly a tenth seen once. V was clipped by 3 bases and J by 7 bases, with 6 bases between them. Germline CDR1 reads SGHTA; CDR2 reads FQGNSA. This CDR3 is 12 amino acids long. The rearrangement joins TRBV7-2 to TRBJ2-2, with unresolved D. The sample was PBMCs from the stem cell graft donor, taken from the stem cell graft. The clonotype comes from a human donor who donated a stem cell graft to a child with acute myeloid leukemia. The CDR3 is CASSFYGGELFF. In DNA form, the CDR3 reads TGTGCCAGCAGCTTTTACGGCGGGGAGCTGTTTTTT.